This T cell receptor (beta chain) was recovered during a study of early T cells in non-severe SARS-CoV-2 infection. Across the whole study: The input, bulk RNA from unsorted whole blood, was sequenced, and chains were unpaired. Study findings and constraints: VDJdb-based annotation leaned toward anti-spike CD8 responses and missed private and CD4 specificities.

Individually, cDNA molecules had unique molecular identifiers attached to them. TCRdb re-called the 5' RACE reads through MiXCR, storing one row per CDR3 protein. The repertoire includes tens of thousands of distinct CDR3 sequences, 10% to 15% of them detected once, and about 5% sits in the top ten. Comment on this clonotype: Its antigen is as yet unknown.

This CDR3 has 15 amino acids. The V gene's germline CDR1 is KGHSH and CDR2 LQKENI. V trimming: 3 bases; J trimming: 10 bases; junction bases outside the gene matches: 8. The sample comprised whole blood. The origin of this receptor is an adult who was a healthcare worker with PCR-confirmed SARS-CoV-2 infection or an uninfected control (not recorded which). V and J are TRBV18 and TRBJ1-6, with TRBD1 matching 8 bases. In DNA form, the CDR3 reads TGTGCCAGCTCACCGGACAGGGTCATGGGATCACCCCTCCACTTT. Translated, it gives CASSPDRVMGSPLHF.